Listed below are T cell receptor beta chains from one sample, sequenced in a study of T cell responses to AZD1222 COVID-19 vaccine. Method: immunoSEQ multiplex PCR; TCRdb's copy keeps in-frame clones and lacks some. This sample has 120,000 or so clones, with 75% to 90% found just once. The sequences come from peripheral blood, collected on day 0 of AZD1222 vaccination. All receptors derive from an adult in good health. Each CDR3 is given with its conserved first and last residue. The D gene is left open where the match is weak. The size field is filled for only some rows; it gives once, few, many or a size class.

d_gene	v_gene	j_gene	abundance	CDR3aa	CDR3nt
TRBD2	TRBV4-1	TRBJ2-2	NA	CASSPGLAGARGELFF	TGCGCCAGCAGCCCAGGACTAGCGGGAGCCCGAGGGGAGCTGTTTTTT
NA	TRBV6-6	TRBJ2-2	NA	CASSNRKNTGELFF	TGTGCCAGCAGTAACAGGAAGAACACCGGGGAGCTGTTTTTT
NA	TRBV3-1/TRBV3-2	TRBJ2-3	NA	CASSQLYSRGTQYF	TGTGCCAGCAGCCAACTATACAGTAGAGGTACGCAGTATTTT
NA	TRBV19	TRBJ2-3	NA	CASSIGVSTDTQYF	TGTGCCAGTAGTATTGGGGTGAGCACAGATACGCAGTATTTT
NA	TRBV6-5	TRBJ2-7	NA	CASSTQTGTYEQYF	TGTGCCAGCAGTACCCAGACAGGAACCTACGAGCAGTACTTC
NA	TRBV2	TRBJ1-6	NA	CASSTTGTSSYNSPLHF	TGTGCCAGCAGCACAACAGGGACGAGCTCCTATAATTCACCCCTCCACTTT
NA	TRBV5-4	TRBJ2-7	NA	CASSLQEGPSYEQYF	TGTGCCAGCAGCTTGCAGGAGGGACCCTCCTACGAGCAGTACTTC
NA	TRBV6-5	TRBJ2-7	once	CASSYSWGVPYEQYF	TGTGCCAGCAGTTACTCATGGGGGGTGCCTTACGAGCAGTACTTC
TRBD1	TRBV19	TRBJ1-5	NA	CASSIVDRDNQPQHF	TGTGCCAGTAGTATCGTCGACAGGGACAATCAGCCCCAGCATTTT
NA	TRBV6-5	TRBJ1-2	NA	CASSYATGTYGYTF	TGTGCCAGCAGTTACGCCACAGGGACCTATGGCTACACCTTC